These T cell receptor beta chains were read from a single sample in a study of T-cell reconstitution after alpha-beta-depleted transplantation in children. TCRdb re-derived calls from the PCR reads in MiXCR, one entry per CDR3 protein. The sample holds hundreds of thousands of distinct CDR3 sequences; around 19% are singletons and the top ten take 3.3%. Here the sequenced sample was PBMCs from the stem cell graft donor, taken from the stem cell graft. The receptor source for this set is a human donor who donated a stem cell graft to a child with acute lymphoblastic leukemia. Both conserved end residues are part of each CDR3. D genes are given only for firm matches. For some rows the clone size is stated as once, few or many, or as a class when expanded; others skip it.

NA	TRBJ1-2	TRBV29-1	NA	TGCAGCGTTGAGGGGACCCTGAATCGGGACTACACCTTC	CSVEGTLNRDYTF
few	TRBJ2-7	TRBV3-1	NA	TGTGCCAGCAGCCAAGATCTTGGACCTTCCTACGAGCAGTACTTC	CASSQDLGPSYEQYF
few	TRBJ1-5	TRBV12-3/TRBV12-4	NA	TGTGCCAGCAGGGGGACAACGGATAGCAATCAGCCCCAGCATTTT	CASRGTTDSNQPQHF
NA	TRBJ2-7	TRBV20-1	TRBD2	TGCAGTGCTAGAGATTTAGGCGGGAGGGCCGCCGAGCAGTACTTC	CSARDLGGRAAEQYF
NA	TRBJ2-1	TRBV18	NA	TGTGCCAGCTCACCAAACACAGGGCCCAACAATGAGCAGTTCTTC	CASSPNTGPNNEQFF
NA	TRBJ2-1	TRBV20-1	TRBD2	TGCAGTGCCAGAAATCGACTAGCGGACAATGAGCAGTTCTTC	CSARNRLADNEQFF
NA	TRBJ2-1	TRBV6-1	TRBD1	TGTGCCAGCAGGGGACAGGGTAGGGGTCAGGATGAGCAGTTCTTC	CASRGQGRGQDEQFF
few	TRBJ2-3	TRBV6-1	NA	TGTGCCAGCAGTGAAGAGGGCAGGGGCCTCGGTATGGTGTCAGATACGCAGTATTTT	CASSEEGRGLGMVSDTQYF
NA	TRBJ1-6	TRBV20-1	TRBD1	TGCAGTGCCCTACTACTACCTACAGGGGAGAATTCACCCCTCCACTTT	CSALLLPTGENSPLHF
few	TRBJ1-3	TRBV18	NA	TGTGCCAGCTCACCTCGACTTGGGAACGAGAACACCATATATTTT	CASSPRLGNENTIYF
NA	TRBJ2-7	TRBV7-9	NA	TGTGCCAGCAGCATCGGACAGCCCTCCTACGAGCAGTACTTC	CASSIGQPSYEQYF
NA	TRBJ2-3	TRBV20-1	NA	TGCAGTGTTAGGCCCGAGGCTAGCTATCCAGATACGCAGTATTTT	CSVRPEASYPDTQYF
NA	TRBJ2-5	TRBV7-9	NA	TGTGCCAGCAGCGTCGACAGGTCCTACATCTTC	CASSVDRSYIF
NA	TRBJ2-2	TRBV14	TRBD2	TGTGCCAGCAGCCAAGATCAACTAGCGGGAGCCACCGGGGAGCTGTTTTTT	CASSQDQLAGATGELFF
NA	TRBJ2-7	TRBV9	NA	TGTGCCAGCGGACATGGGTCCTCCTACGAGCAGTACTTC	CASGHGSSYEQYF
few	TRBJ2-4	TRBV5-6	NA	TGTGCCAGCAGCTTGCAGGGTCCGGCCAAAAACATTCAGTACTTC	CASSLQGPAKNIQYF
many	TRBJ2-7	TRBV9	TRBD2	TGTGCCAGCAGCGTAGGACTAGCGGCATCCTACGAGCAGTACTTC	CASSVGLAASYEQYF
few	TRBJ2-5	TRBV11-2	TRBD2	TGTGCCAGCAGTTCTAGCGGCCAAGAGACCCAGTACTTC	CASSSSGQETQYF
once	TRBJ2-7	TRBV12-3/TRBV12-4	NA	TGTGCCAGCCGTCTGGCCGGGGTCTCCTACGACCAGTACTTC	CASRLAGVSYDQYF
NA	TRBJ2-1	TRBV7-3	NA	TGTGCCAGCAGCTTAACTCAGCCAAACATCCCTTCCTACAATGAGCAGTTCTTC	CASSLTQPNIPSYNEQFF
NA	TRBJ2-3	TRBV15	TRBD2	TGTGCCCTAGGACTAGCGGGCTCAGCCCGGAGCACAGATACGCAGTATTTT	CALGLAGSARSTDTQYF
few	TRBJ2-2	TRBV12-3/TRBV12-4	NA	TGTGCCAGCAGGCACAGGAAGACTATCACCGGGGAGCTGTTTTTT	CASRHRKTITGELFF
NA	TRBJ1-5	TRBV29-1	NA	TGCAGCGCCTGGGACGGAGCCCTCGGTCAGCCCCAGCATTTT	CSAWDGALGQPQHF
few	TRBJ2-7	TRBV5-1	NA	TGCGCCAGCAGCTCCCACTCCACCTCCGAGCAGTACTTC	CASSSHSTSEQYF
NA	TRBJ2-3	TRBV5-1	TRBD2	TGCGCCAGCAGCTTGGAACGACTAGCGGGAAAAAGAACGCAGTATTTT	CASSLERLAGKRTQYF
NA	TRBJ2-7	TRBV5-4	TRBD2	TGTGCCAGCAGCCCGGGAGCGGGCGGGACTATCTACGAGCAGTACTTC	CASSPGAGGTIYEQYF
NA	TRBJ1-5	TRBV12-3/TRBV12-4	TRBD1	TGTGCCAGCAGCCCAACAGGGGGCCGCAATCAGCCCCAGCATTTT	CASSPTGGRNQPQHF
NA	TRBJ1-1	TRBV20-1	NA	TGCAGTGCTCAGGCTGATAGGTCGCTACGCGGAGCTTTCTTT	CSAQADRSLRGAFF
few	TRBJ1-2	TRBV6-6	TRBD1	TGTGCCAGCAGTCAGGGGGCAGGTGGCTACACCTTC	CASSQGAGGYTF
few	TRBJ2-1	TRBV6-4	TRBD2	TGTGCCAGCAGTGTCCTAGCGGGATCGTACAATGAGCAGTTCTTC	CASSVLAGSYNEQFF
NA	TRBJ2-7	TRBV12-3/TRBV12-4	NA	TGTGCCAGCAGTTTACACGAGCAGTACTTC	CASSLHEQYF
few	TRBJ2-1	TRBV4-1	TRBD2	TGCGCCAGCAGCCGCCCCCGGGACTGGGAGGGCGATGAGCAGTTCTTC	CASSRPRDWEGDEQFF
few	TRBJ2-7	TRBV2	NA	TGTGCCAGCAGTGGGGAAACTTTTAGCTCCTACGAGCAGTACTTC	CASSGETFSSYEQYF
NA	TRBJ2-7	TRBV5-1	NA	TGCGCCAGCAGCTTGGGGACCTCCCTATCCTACGAGCAGTACTTC	CASSLGTSLSYEQYF
NA	TRBJ1-2	TRBV4-1	TRBD1	TGCGCCAGCAGCCAAGAACGGTTTCAGGGGGCTAACTATGGCTACACCTTC	CASSQERFQGANYGYTF
once	TRBJ2-7	TRBV29-1	NA	TGCAGCGTTGAAGAGGCCTCGAGAACGAGCACCTACGAGCAGTACTTC	CSVEEASRTSTYEQYF
few	TRBJ1-2	TRBV12-3/TRBV12-4	NA	TGTGCCAGCAGTGGACTCACAGGGCTTAACTATGGCTACACCTTC	CASSGLTGLNYGYTF
few	TRBJ1-2	TRBV12-3/TRBV12-4	NA	TGTGCCAGCAGCCGCGGCCGGGGGACGGCTTATGGCTACACCTTC	CASSRGRGTAYGYTF
NA	TRBJ2-2	TRBV4-2	NA	TGTGCCAGCAGCCGTAGGGGGGGCGACACCGGGGAGCTGTTTTTT	CASSRRGGDTGELFF